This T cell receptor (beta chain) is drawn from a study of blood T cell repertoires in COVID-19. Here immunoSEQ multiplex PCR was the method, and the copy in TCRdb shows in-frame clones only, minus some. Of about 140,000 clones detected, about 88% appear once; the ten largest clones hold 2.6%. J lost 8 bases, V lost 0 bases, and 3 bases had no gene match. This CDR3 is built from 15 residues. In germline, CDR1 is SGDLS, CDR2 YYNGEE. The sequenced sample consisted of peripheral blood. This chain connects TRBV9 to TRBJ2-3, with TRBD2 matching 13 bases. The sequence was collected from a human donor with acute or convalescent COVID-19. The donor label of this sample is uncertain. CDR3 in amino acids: CASSVEGLAGTTQYF. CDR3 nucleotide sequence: TGTGCCAGCAGCGTAGAGGGACTAGCGGGGACTACGCAGTATTTT.